This record looks at one T cell receptor beta chain sequence and its context. The germline gives CDR1 SEHNR, CDR2 FQNEAQ (reference sequence). The CDR3 sequence is 15 residues long. Between the trimmed V and J ends, which lost 5 bases and 10 bases, there was a span of 21 bases. The sample originates from a study of blood T cell repertoires in COVID-19. Per the study methods: The assay estimated nucleated cells by amplifying reference gene primers. The protocol was immunoSEQ multiplex PCR, while the TCRdb copy is restricted to in-frame clones and leaves out a portion. The DNA gave D and trimming, while V, J and clone size come from that table. The table has approximately 46,000 clones, over 65% seen once.

This receptor was obtained from a man older than 75 with acute or convalescent COVID-19. Sequencing used peripheral blood. This sequence joins TRBV7-9 and TRBJ2-1; tentative D call: TRBD1 (7 bases). The CDR3 bases are TGTGCCAGCAGCCTCCGGGGGCCCAAGGGGGCGGAGCAGTTCTTC. The encoded protein is CASSLRGPKGAEQFF.